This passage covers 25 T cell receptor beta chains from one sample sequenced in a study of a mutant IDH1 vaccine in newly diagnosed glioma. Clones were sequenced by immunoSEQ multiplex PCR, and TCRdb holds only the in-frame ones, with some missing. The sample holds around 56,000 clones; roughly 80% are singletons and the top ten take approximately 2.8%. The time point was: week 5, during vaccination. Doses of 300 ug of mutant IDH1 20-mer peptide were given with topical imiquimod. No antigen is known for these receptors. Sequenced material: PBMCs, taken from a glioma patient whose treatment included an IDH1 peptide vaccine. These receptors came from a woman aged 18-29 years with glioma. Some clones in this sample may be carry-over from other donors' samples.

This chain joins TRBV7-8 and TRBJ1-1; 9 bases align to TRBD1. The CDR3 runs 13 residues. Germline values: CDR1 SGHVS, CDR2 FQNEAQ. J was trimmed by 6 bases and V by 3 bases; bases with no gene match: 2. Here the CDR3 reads CASSLDRGAEAFF. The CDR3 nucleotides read TGTGCCAGCAGCTTGGACAGGGGAGCTGAAGCTTTCTTT.

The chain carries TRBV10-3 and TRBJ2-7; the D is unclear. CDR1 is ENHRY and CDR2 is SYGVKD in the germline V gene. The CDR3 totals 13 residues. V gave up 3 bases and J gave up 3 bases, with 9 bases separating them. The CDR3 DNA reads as TGTGCCATCAGTGATCCGAGGTTCTACGAGCAGTACTTC. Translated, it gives CAISDPRFYEQYF.

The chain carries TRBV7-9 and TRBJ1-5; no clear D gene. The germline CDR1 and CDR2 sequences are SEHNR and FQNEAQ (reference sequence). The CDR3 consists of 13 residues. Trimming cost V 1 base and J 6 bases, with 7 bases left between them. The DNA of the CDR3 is TGTGCCAGCAGCTTAGGGGCATTTCAGCCCCAGCATTTT. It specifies CASSLGAFQPQHF.

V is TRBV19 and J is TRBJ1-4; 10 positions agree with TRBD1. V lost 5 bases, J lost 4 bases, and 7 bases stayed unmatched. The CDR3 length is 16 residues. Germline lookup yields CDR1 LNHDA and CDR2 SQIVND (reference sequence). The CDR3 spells CASSPWDRGSNEKLFF. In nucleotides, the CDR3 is TGTGCCAGTAGTCCTTGGGACAGGGGAAGTAATGAAAAACTGTTTTTT.

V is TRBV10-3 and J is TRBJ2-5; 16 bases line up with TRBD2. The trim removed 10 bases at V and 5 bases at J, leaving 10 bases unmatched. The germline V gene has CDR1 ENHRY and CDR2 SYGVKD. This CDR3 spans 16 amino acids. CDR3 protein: CATLEPGLAGGETQYF. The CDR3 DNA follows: TGTGCCACCCTCGAGCCGGGACTAGCGGGAGGGGAGACCCAGTACTTC.

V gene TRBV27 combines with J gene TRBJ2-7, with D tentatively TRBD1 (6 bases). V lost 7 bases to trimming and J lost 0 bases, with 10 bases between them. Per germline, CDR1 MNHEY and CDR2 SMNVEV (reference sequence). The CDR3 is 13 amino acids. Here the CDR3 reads CASKDRSSYEQYF. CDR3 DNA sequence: TGTGCCAGCAAGGACAGAAGCTCCTACGAGCAGTACTTC.

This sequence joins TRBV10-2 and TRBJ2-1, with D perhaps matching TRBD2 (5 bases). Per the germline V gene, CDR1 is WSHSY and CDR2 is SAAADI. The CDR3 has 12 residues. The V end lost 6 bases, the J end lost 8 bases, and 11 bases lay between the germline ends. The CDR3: CASREARDEQFF. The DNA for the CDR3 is TGCGCCAGCAGGGAGGCCCGGGATGAGCAGTTCTTC.

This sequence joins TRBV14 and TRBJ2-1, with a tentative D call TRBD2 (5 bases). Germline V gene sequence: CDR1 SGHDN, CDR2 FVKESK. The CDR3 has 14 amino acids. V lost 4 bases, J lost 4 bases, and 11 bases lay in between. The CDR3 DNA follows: TGTGCCAGCAGCCGAACAAGCGGATACAATGAGCAGTTCTTC. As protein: CASSRTSGYNEQFF.

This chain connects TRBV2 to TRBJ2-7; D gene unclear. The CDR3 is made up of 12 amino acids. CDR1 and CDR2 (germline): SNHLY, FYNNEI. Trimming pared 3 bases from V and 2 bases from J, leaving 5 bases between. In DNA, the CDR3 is TGTGCCAGCAGTGATATGGCCTACGAGCAGTACTTC. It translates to CASSDMAYEQYF.

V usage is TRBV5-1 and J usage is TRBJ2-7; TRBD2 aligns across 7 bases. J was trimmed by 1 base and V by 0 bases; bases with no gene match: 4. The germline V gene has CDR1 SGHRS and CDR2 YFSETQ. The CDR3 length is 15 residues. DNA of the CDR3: TGCGCCAGCAGCTTGGTCGGGAGGAATTCCTACGAGCAGTACTTC. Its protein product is CASSLVGRNSYEQYF.

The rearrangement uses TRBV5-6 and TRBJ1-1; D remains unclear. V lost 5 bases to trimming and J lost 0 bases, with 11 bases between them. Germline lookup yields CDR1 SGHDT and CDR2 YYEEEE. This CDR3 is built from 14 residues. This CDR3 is CASRETGMNTEAFF. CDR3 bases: TGTGCCAGCAGGGAAACCGGGATGAACACTGAAGCTTTCTTT.

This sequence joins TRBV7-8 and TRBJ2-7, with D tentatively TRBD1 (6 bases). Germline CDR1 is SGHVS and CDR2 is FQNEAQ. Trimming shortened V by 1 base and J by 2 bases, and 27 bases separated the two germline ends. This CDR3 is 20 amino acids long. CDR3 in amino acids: CASSLERGRKTERDPYEQYF. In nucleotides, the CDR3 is TGTGCCAGCAGCTTAGAAAGGGGGAGAAAGACAGAGAGGGATCCCTACGAGCAGTACTTC.

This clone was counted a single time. CDR3 amino acids: CASSLDRVTEAFF. The CDR3, as DNA: TGTGCCAGCAGCCTGGACAGGGTCACTGAAGCTTTCTTT. The chain recombines TRBV7-2 with TRBJ1-1; TRBD1 matches 8 bases. V lost 5 bases and J lost 4; bases outside the gene matches: 3. Germline CDR1 is SGHTA and CDR2 is FQGNSA. The CDR3 covers 13 residues.

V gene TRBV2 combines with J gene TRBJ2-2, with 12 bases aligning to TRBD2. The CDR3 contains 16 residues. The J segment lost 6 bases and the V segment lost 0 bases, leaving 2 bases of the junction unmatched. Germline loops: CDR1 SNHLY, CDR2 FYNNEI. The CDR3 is CASSEARLAGAGELFF. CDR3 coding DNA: TGTGCCAGCAGTGAAGCGAGACTAGCGGGAGCCGGGGAGCTGTTTTTT.

The CDR3 DNA sequence: TGTGCCAGCAGCCCGGAGACCCTGACCACTGAAGCTTTCTTT. Amino acid sequence: CASSPETLTTEAFF. This chain uses TRBV7-9 with TRBJ1-1; D is unclear. V was trimmed by 5 bases and J by 4 bases, leaving 14 bases between them. Germline CDR1 reads SEHNR; CDR2 reads FQNEAQ (reference sequence). The CDR3 is 14 residues long.

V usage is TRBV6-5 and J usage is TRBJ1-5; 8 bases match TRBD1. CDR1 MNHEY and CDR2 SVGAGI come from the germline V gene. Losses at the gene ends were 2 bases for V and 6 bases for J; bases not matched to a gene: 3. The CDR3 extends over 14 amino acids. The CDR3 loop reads CASSYRTGIQPQHF. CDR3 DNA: TGTGCCAGCAGTTACCGGACAGGGATTCAGCCCCAGCATTTT.

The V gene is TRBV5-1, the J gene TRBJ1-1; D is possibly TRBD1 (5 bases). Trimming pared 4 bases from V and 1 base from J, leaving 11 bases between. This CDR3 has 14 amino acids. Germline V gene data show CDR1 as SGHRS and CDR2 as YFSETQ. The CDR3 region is CASSAGTANTEAFF. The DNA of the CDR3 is TGCGCCAGCAGCGCCGGGACCGCGAACACTGAAGCTTTCTTT.

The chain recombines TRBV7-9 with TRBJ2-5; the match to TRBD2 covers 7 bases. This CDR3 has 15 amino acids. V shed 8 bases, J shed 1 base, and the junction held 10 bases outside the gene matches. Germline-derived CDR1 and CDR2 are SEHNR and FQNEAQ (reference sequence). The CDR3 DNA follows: TGTGCCAGCTTTTGGGGGGGGAGGCGCCAAGAGACCCAGTACTTC. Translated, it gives CASFWGGRRQETQYF.

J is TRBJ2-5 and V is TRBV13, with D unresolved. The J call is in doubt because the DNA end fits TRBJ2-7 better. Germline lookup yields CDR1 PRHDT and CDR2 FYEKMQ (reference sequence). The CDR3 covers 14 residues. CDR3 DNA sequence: TGTGCCAGCAGCTCAGTCACCCCCTCCTACGAGCAGTACTTC. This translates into CASSSVTPSYEQYF.

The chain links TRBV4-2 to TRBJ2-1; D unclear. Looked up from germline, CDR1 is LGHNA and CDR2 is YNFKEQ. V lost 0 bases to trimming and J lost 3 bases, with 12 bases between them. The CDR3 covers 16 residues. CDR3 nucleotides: TGTGCCAGCAGCCAAGATTGGCGAGGTTACTACAATGAGCAGTTCTTC. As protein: CASSQDWRGYYNEQFF.

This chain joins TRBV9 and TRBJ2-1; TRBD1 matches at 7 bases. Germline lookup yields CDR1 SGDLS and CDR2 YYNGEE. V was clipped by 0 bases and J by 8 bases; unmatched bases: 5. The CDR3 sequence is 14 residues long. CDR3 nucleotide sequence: TGTGCCAGCAGCGTAGAGGGACAGTCCGATGAGCAGTTCTTC. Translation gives CASSVEGQSDEQFF.

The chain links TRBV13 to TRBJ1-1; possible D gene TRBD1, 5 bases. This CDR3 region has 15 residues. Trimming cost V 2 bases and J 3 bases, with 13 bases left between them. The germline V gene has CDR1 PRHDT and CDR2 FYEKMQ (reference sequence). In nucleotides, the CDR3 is TGTGCCAGCAGCTTACAACAGGTAGTTTACACTGAAGCTTTCTTT. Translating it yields CASSLQQVVYTEAFF.

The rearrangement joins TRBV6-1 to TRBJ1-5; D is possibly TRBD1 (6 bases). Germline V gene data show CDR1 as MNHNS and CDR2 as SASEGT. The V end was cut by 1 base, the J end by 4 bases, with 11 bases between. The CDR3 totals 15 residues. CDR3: CASSEGRGGNQPQHF. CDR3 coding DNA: TGTGCCAGCAGTGAAGGCAGGGGAGGAAATCAGCCCCAGCATTTT.

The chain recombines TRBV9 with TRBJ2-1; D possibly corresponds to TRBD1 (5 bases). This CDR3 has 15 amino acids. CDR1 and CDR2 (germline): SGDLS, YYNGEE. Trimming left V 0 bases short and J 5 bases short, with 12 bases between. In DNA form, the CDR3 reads TGTGCCAGCAGCGTAGAAGGGGTGGCGAACAATGAGCAGTTCTTC. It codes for CASSVEGVANNEQFF.

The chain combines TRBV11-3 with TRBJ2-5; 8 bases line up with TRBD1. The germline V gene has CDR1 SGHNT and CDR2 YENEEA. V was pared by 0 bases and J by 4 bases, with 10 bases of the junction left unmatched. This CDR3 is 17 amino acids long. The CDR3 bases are TGTGCCAGCAGCTTAGATCATCGACAGGGGTTAGGAGAGACCCAGTACTTC. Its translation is CASSLDHRQGLGETQYF.